These T cell receptor beta chains were read from a single sample in a study of metastatic and nonmetastatic thyroid tumors. Using MiXCR, TCRdb re-called clones from the PCR reads. The sample contains more than 20,000 clones, 13% of which appear only once. Specimen: blood. Receptors were obtained from a female donor with papillary thyroid cancer or a benign thyroid nodule (not recorded which). Some clones in this sample may be carry-over from other donors' samples. CDR3s include the opening cysteine and the closing phenylalanine or tryptophan. The D gene is left open where the match is weak. Only some rows state a clone size, as once, few, many or a class for expanded clones.

J gene: TRBJ2-7
D gene: .
clone size: .
V gene: TRBV5-6
CDR3 protein: CASPGTKGRTSWDEQYF
CDR3 DNA: TGTGCCAGCCCCGGAACGAAGGGACGGACCAGCTGGGACGAGCAGTACTTC

J gene: TRBJ2-5
D gene: .
clone size: many
V gene: TRBV30
CDR3 protein: CAWRGMGQETQYF
CDR3 DNA: TGTGCCTGGAGAGGGATGGGGCAAGAGACCCAGTACTTC

J gene: TRBJ2-1
D gene: .
clone size: many
V gene: TRBV19
CDR3 protein: CASSGGSSYNEQFF
CDR3 DNA: TGTGCCAGTTCCGGAGGGAGCTCCTACAATGAGCAGTTCTTC

J gene: TRBJ1-1
D gene: .
clone size: many
V gene: TRBV6-2/TRBV6-3
CDR3 protein: CASSPSDGGGTEAFF
CDR3 DNA: TGTGCCAGCAGTCCCTCCGACGGAGGAGGGACTGAAGCTTTCTTT

J gene: TRBJ2-5
D gene: TRBD1
clone size: many
V gene: TRBV5-4
CDR3 protein: CASSSPGQLRETQYF
CDR3 DNA: TGTGCCAGCAGCTCCCCGGGACAGTTGCGAGAGACCCAGTACTTC

J gene: TRBJ2-5
D gene: TRBD2
clone size: many
V gene: TRBV18
CDR3 protein: CASSVRTSAETQYF
CDR3 DNA: TGTGCCAGCTCAGTCAGGACTAGCGCAGAGACCCAGTACTTC

J gene: TRBJ2-3
D gene: TRBD2
clone size: .
V gene: TRBV11-2
CDR3 protein: CASSLEGGGRTDTQYF
CDR3 DNA: TGTGCCAGCAGCTTAGAAGGTGGCGGGAGGACCGATACGCAGTATTTT

J gene: TRBJ2-1
D gene: .
clone size: .
V gene: TRBV5-1
CDR3 protein: CASSGKPGSPEVYSEQFF
CDR3 DNA: TGCGCCAGCAGTGGAAAACCCGGGAGCCCCGAGGTGTACAGTGAGCAGTTCTTC

J gene: TRBJ1-4
D gene: .
clone size: many
V gene: TRBV12-3/TRBV12-4
CDR3 protein: CASSEGTNEKLFF
CDR3 DNA: TGTGCCAGCAGTGAGGGAACTAATGAAAAACTGTTTTTT

J gene: TRBJ2-3
D gene: .
clone size: many
V gene: TRBV7-2
CDR3 protein: CASSLTGTDTQYF
CDR3 DNA: TGTGCCAGCAGCTTAACCGGCACAGATACGCAGTATTTT

J gene: TRBJ1-6
D gene: TRBD1
clone size: many
V gene: TRBV6-1
CDR3 protein: CASRQTGWVVSPLHF
CDR3 DNA: TGTGCCAGCAGACAGACAGGGTGGGTGGTTTCACCCCTCCACTTT

J gene: TRBJ1-5
D gene: TRBD1
clone size: medium-sized
V gene: TRBV20-1
CDR3 protein: CSARPDRGRVSNQPQHF
CDR3 DNA: TGCAGTGCTAGACCTGACAGGGGAAGGGTTAGCAATCAGCCCCAGCATTTT

J gene: TRBJ1-1
D gene: .
clone size: many
V gene: TRBV4-2
CDR3 protein: CASSATANTEAFF
CDR3 DNA: TGTGCCAGCAGCGCCACAGCAAACACTGAAGCTTTCTTT

J gene: TRBJ2-1
D gene: .
clone size: many
V gene: TRBV24-1
CDR3 protein: CATSDWGLGGSGNEQFF
CDR3 DNA: TGTGCCACCAGTGATTGGGGGTTGGGGGGATCAGGGAATGAGCAGTTCTTC

J gene: TRBJ2-3
D gene: .
clone size: many
V gene: TRBV10-2
CDR3 protein: CASSGRETDTQYF
CDR3 DNA: TGCGCCAGCAGTGGGAGAGAGACAGATACGCAGTATTTT